A selection of T cell receptor beta chains follows, all from one sample in a study of OX40 agonist ivuxolimab in advanced cancers. The method was immunoSEQ multiplex PCR; TCRdb's version includes in-frame clones alone and lacks a portion of them. The table has tens of thousands of clones, 70% to 90% seen once; the top ten hold over 15%. The specimen was CD4+ or CD8+ T cells sorted from blood, collected in a trial of the OX40 agonist ivuxolimab. The receptors come from an adult with an advanced solid tumor such as melanoma, head and neck, liver or kidney cancer. The CDR3 runs from the conserved cysteine through the conserved F or W. The D gene is left open where the match is weak. Not all rows give a size; the values are once, few, many and, for expanded clones, a class.

TRBJ2-7 | - | TRBV6-6 | - | TGTGCCAGCAGTTATTCTGCAGGCTACGAGCAGTACTTC | CASSYSAGYEQYF
TRBJ1-1 | - | TRBV27 | - | TGTGCCAGCAGTTCCTATTATAACACTGAAGCTTTCTTT | CASSSYYNTEAFF
TRBJ1-5 | - | TRBV4-1 | - | TGCGCCAGCAGCCAATTCGTTAGCAATCAGCCCCAGCATTTT | CASSQFVSNQPQHF
TRBJ1-5 | - | TRBV28 | - | TGTGCCAGCAGTCCTCCACAGAGCAATCAGCCCCAGCATTTT | CASSPPQSNQPQHF
TRBJ2-1 | - | TRBV27 | - | TGTGCCAGCAGTCCCAGACCGCCTAGCTCCTACAATGAGCAGTTCTTC | CASSPRPPSSYNEQFF
TRBJ2-5 | - | TRBV9 | TRBD1 | TGTGCCAGCAGCGTAGGGGCAGGGGGAGAGACCCAGTACTTC | CASSVGAGGETQYF
TRBJ2-3 | - | TRBV28 | TRBD1 | TGTGCCAGCAGTGGTGACAGGGGGCCCTCCCAAGATACGCAGTATTTT | CASSGDRGPSQDTQYF
TRBJ2-7 | - | TRBV7-9 | - | TGTGCCAGCAGCTTAGAAAGGGACGAGCAGTACTTC | CASSLERDEQYF
TRBJ1-5 | - | TRBV25-1 | - | TGTGCCAGCAGTGAGAGGGGGGCCTATCAGCCCCAGCATTTT | CASSERGAYQPQHF
TRBJ2-1 | - | TRBV5-8 | - | TGTGCCAGCAGCTTCTCCTCACGGAACTACAATGAGCAGTTCTTC | CASSFSSRNYNEQFF
TRBJ1-6 | - | TRBV27 | - | TGTGCCAGCGGTTTAGCTAATTCACCCCTCCACTTT | CASGLANSPLHF
TRBJ2-7 | - | TRBV5-8 | - | TGTGCCAGCAGCTTGATCGCTGGCAGTAGCTACGAGCAGTACTTC | CASSLIAGSSYEQYF
TRBJ2-7 | - | TRBV7-6 | TRBD1 | TGTGCCAGCAGCCCCCGGGACAGGGTCTACGAGCAGTACTTC | CASSPRDRVYEQYF
TRBJ2-1 | - | TRBV5-8 | - | TGTGCCAGCAGCTTGGCACCAAACTCCTACAATGAGCAGTTCTTC | CASSLAPNSYNEQFF
TRBJ2-6 | once | TRBV15 | TRBD2 | TGTGCCACCAGCAGAGATGGGGGGGACCCCGACGTCCTGACTTTC | CATSRDGGDPDVLTF
TRBJ2-7 | - | TRBV19 | - | TGTGCCAGTAGTCGCCCCCCGGGGGACGAGCAGTACTTC | CASSRPPGDEQYF
TRBJ2-2 | once | TRBV20-1 | - | TGCAGTGCTAGCGCCGGGGAGCTGTTTTTT | CSASAGELFF
TRBJ1-6 | - | TRBV28 | - | TGTGCCAGCAGTTTACAGACAGCGGGTCCGTGGTCACCCCTCCACTTT | CASSLQTAGPWSPLHF
TRBJ1-1 | - | TRBV27 | - | TGTGCCAGCAGTTTCAGCCCGAACACTGAAGCTTTCTTT | CASSFSPNTEAFF
TRBJ1-4 | - | TRBV27 | TRBD1 | TGTGCCAGCAGTCAGGGGGCAGCTGAAAAACTGTTTTTT | CASSQGAAEKLFF
TRBJ2-7 | - | TRBV7-2 | TRBD2 | TGTGCCAGCAGCCCCCCCGGGACTAGCGGATACGAGCAGTACTTC | CASSPPGTSGYEQYF
TRBJ2-3 | - | TRBV4-3 | TRBD2 | TGCGCCAGCAGCCAAGAACCCCGACTAGCGGAAGATACGCAGTATTTT | CASSQEPRLAEDTQYF
TRBJ2-2 | - | TRBV7-8 | - | TGTGCCAGCAGCTTAGAGGGTCCACACACCGGGGAGCTGTTTTTT | CASSLEGPHTGELFF
TRBJ1-1 | - | TRBV30 | - | TGTGCCTGGAGTGTAGGCGGCTACACTGAAGCTTTCTTT | CAWSVGGYTEAFF
TRBJ2-7 | - | TRBV4-3 | TRBD2 | TGCGCCAGCAGCCAAGTGTTCCCTAGCGGGAGTTACGAGCAGTACTTC | CASSQVFPSGSYEQYF
TRBJ2-7 | few | TRBV7-6 | TRBD2 | TGTGCCAGCTCCGTCGGGGGGGAGCAGTACTTC | CASSVGGEQYF
TRBJ2-3 | - | TRBV19 | - | TGTGCCAGTACCAGCACAGATACGCAGTATTTT | CASTSTDTQYF
TRBJ2-1 | - | TRBV18 | - | TGTGCCAGCTCAAGGGACGTTTACAATGAGCAGTTCTTC | CASSRDVYNEQFF
TRBJ1-2 | - | TRBV5-6 | - | TGTGCCAGCAGCGGCCGGAACGGCTATGGCTACACCTTC | CASSGRNGYGYTF
TRBJ2-7 | - | TRBV5-1 | - | TGCGCCAGCAGCTTGAAGGGACTTGGTACCTACGAGCAGTACTTC | CASSLKGLGTYEQYF
TRBJ2-3 | - | TRBV5-6 | - | TGTGCCAGCAGCTTGGCCTTTGAGGGTACGGATACGCAGTATTTT | CASSLAFEGTDTQYF
TRBJ2-7 | - | TRBV7-9 | - | TGTGCCAGCAGCCCCGACTGGGGGGGGGCTTACGAGCAGTACTTC | CASSPDWGGAYEQYF
TRBJ2-1 | - | TRBV27 | - | TGTGCCAGCAGTTTATCCCCCTACAATGAGCAGTTCTTC | CASSLSPYNEQFF
TRBJ1-4 | - | TRBV5-3 | - | TGTGCCAGAAGCCCCTTTTATCTCGCAACTAATGAAAAACTGTTTTTT | CARSPFYLATNEKLFF
TRBJ2-1 | - | TRBV14 | TRBD2 | TGTGCCAGCAGCCCGGGACTAGCGGGAGGGCCCTCCTACAATGAGCAGTTCTTC | CASSPGLAGGPSYNEQFF
TRBJ2-1 | - | TRBV5-5 | TRBD1 | TGTGCCAGCAGCATTCTACAGGGGGAAGAGTTCTTC | CASSILQGEEFF
TRBJ1-3 | - | TRBV4-3 | TRBD1 | TGCGCCAGCAGCCAAGGGACAGGACGTGGTTTCTCTGGAAACACCATATATTTT | CASSQGTGRGFSGNTIYF
TRBJ2-3 | - | TRBV7-3 | TRBD2 | TGTGCCAGCAGGAAAAGCGGGAGCGAAACAGATACGCAGTATTTT | CASRKSGSETDTQYF
TRBJ2-7 | - | TRBV11-2 | TRBD2 | TGTGCCAGCAGCCGGATAGCGGGAGCGGGATACGAGCAGTACTTC | CASSRIAGAGYEQYF
TRBJ1-4 | once | TRBV4-1 | - | TGCGCCAGCAGCCAAGGAGTGGCAGGGCGGAGAGAAAAACTGTTTTTT | CASSQGVAGRREKLFF
TRBJ1-5 | once | TRBV27 | - | TGTGCCAGCAGCCCCCTAATCGGTGATCCTAATCAGCCCCAGCATTTT | CASSPLIGDPNQPQHF
TRBJ1-1 | - | TRBV4-3 | - | TGCGCCAGCAGCCGAGGAGGCTTGGGGATGAACACTGAAGCTTTCTTT | CASSRGGLGMNTEAFF
TRBJ2-5 | - | TRBV30 | TRBD2 | TGTGCCTGGAGTGTAGCGGGGGAGACCCAGTACTTC | CAWSVAGETQYF
TRBJ2-7 | - | TRBV4-2 | - | TGTGCCAGCAGCCAAGATATCATCCTCTACGAGCAGTACTTC | CASSQDIILYEQYF
TRBJ1-5 | - | TRBV27 | TRBD1 | TGTGCCAGCAGTTCCGTGGACAGGGCTGATCAGCCCCAGCATTTT | CASSSVDRADQPQHF
TRBJ2-3 | - | TRBV28 | TRBD2 | TGTGCCAGCAGTCCATTACTAGCGGGGTTAGATACGCAGTATTTT | CASSPLLAGLDTQYF
TRBJ1-2 | - | TRBV28 | - | TGTGCCAGTAGTTTAGGGGTCACCCGAATTAACTATGGCTACACCTTC | CASSLGVTRINYGYTF
TRBJ2-2 | - | TRBV5-4 | - | TGTGCCAGCAGTTCGGGCCTTAACACCGGGGAGCTGTTTTTT | CASSSGLNTGELFF
TRBJ1-4 | - | TRBV15 | TRBD1 | TGTGCCACCAGTCCGGGACAGGGAGAGGAAAAACTGTTTTTT | CATSPGQGEEKLFF
TRBJ2-3 | - | TRBV27 | TRBD2 | TGTGCCAGCAGCCTAGCGGGCCCCCCAGATACGCAGTATTTT | CASSLAGPPDTQYF
TRBJ2-3 | - | TRBV15 | TRBD2 | TGTGCCATCTCGGGGGGTCGGGGCACAGATACGCAGTATTTT | CAISGGRGTDTQYF